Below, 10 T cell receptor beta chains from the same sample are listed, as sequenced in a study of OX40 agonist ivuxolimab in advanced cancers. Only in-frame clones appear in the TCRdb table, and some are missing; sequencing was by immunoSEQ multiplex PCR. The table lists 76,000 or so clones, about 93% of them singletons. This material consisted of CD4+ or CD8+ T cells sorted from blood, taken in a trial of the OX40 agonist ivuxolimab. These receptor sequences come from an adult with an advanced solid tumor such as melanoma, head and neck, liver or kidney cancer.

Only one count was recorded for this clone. The CDR3 loop is CASSWLAGGGDTQYF. The CDR3 DNA follows: TGTGCCAGCAGTTGGCTAGCGGGGGGCGGGGATACGCAGTATTTT. The rearrangement uses TRBV28 and TRBJ2-3; 11 bases fit TRBD2. J was trimmed by 6 bases and V by 4 bases; bases with no gene match: 6. The CDR3 is made up of 15 amino acids. Germline V lookup: CDR1 MDHEN, CDR2 SYDVKM.

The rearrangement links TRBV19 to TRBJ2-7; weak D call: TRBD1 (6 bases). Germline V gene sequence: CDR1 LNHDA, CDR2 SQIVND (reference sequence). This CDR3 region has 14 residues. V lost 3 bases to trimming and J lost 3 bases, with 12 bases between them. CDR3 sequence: CASSMGAGYYEQYF. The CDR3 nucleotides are TGTGCCAGTAGTATGGGGGCAGGGTACTACGAGCAGTACTTC. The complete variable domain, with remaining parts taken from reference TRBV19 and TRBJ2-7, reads DGGITQSPKYLFRKEGQNVTLSCEQNLNHDAMYWYRQDPGQGLRLIYYSQIVNDFQKGDIAEGYSVSREKKESFPLTVTSAQKNPTAFYLCASSMGAGYYEQYFGPGTRLTVT.

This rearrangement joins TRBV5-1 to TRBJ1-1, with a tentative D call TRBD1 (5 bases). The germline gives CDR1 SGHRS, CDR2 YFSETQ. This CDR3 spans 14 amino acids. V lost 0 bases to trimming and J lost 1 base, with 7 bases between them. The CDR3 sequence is CASSLGGSNTEAFF. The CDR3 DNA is TGCGCCAGCAGCTTGGGGGGCTCGAACACTGAAGCTTTCTTT.

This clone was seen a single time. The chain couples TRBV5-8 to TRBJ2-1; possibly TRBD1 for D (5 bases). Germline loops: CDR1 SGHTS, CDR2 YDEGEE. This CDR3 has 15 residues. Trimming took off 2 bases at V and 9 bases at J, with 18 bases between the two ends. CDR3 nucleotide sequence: TGTGCCAGCAGCTTAGGGGTCCTTTTTAGGGGTGAGCAGTTCTTC. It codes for CASSLGVLFRGEQFF. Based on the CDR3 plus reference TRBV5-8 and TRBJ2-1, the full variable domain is EAGVTQSPTHLIKTRGQQATLRCSPISGHTSVYWYQQALGLGLQFLLWYDEGEERNRGNFPPRFSGRQFPNYSSELNVNALELEDSALYLCASSLGVLFRGEQFFGPGTRLTVL.

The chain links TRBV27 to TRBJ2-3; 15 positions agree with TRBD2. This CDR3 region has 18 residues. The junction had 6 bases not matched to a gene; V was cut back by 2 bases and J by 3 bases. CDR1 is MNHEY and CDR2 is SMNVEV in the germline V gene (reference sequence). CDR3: CASSLGLAGGPMTDTQYF. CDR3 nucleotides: TGTGCCAGCAGTTTAGGACTAGCGGGAGGGCCGATGACAGATACGCAGTATTTT.

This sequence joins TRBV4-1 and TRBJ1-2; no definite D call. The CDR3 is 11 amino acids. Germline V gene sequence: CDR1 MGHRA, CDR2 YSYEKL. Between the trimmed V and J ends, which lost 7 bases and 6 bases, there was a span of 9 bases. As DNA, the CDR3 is TGCGCCAGCACTGGTGGAGATGGCTACACCTTC. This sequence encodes CASTGGDGYTF.

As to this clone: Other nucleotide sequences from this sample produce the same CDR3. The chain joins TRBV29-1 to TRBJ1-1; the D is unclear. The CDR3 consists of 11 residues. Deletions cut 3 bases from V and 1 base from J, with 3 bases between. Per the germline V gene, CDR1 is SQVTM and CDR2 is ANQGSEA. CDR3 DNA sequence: TGCAGCGTTGACAGGAACACTGAAGCTTTCTTT. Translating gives CSVDRNTEAFF.

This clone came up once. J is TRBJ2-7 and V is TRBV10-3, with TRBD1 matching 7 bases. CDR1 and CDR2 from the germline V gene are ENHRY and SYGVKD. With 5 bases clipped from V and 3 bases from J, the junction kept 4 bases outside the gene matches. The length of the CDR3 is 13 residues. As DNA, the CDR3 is TGTGCCATCAGTACTGGGGACAGCTACGAGCAGTACTTC. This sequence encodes CAISTGDSYEQYF.

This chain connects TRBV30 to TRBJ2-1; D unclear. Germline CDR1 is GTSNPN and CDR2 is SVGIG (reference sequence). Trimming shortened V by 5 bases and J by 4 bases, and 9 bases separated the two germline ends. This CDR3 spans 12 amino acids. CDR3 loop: CAWQQVYNEQFF. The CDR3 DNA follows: TGTGCCTGGCAGCAGGTTTACAATGAGCAGTTCTTC.

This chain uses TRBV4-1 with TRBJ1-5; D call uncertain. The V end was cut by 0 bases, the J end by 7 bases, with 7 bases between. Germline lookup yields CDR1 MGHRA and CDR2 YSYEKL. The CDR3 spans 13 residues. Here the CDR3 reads CASSQDKRQPQHF. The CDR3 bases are TGCGCCAGCAGCCAAGATAAGAGGCAGCCCCAGCATTTT.